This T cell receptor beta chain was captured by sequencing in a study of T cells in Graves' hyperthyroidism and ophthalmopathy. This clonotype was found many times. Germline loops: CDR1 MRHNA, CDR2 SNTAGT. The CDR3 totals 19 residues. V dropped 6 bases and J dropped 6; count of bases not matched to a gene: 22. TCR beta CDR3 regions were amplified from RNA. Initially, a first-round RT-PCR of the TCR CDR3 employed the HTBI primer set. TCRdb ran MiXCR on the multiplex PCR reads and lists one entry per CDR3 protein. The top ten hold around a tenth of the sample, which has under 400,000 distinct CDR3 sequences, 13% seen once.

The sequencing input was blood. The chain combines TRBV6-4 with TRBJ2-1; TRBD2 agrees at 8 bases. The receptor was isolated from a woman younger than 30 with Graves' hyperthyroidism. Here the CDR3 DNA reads TGTGCCAGCAGCGAAGAAGCCGGGATTAGCGGGATCGCGGTCAATGAGCAGTTCTTC. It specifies CASSEEAGISGIAVNEQFF.